This TCR beta chain originates from a study of control samples from healthy donors and cancer patients. Between the trimmed V and J ends, which lost 7 bases and 5 bases, there was a span of 14 bases. Germline-derived CDR1 and CDR2 are ENHRY and SYGVKD. The CDR3 loop spans 13 amino acids. Data came from immunoSEQ multiplex PCR; TCRdb stores just in-frame clones and leaves some out. This sample has just over 150,000 clones; roughly 92% occur once, and the top ten carry over 2%. The chain joins TRBV10-3 to TRBJ1-1; no reliable D call. Sequencing was carried out using blood. The clonotype comes from a middle-aged man in good health. CDR3 region: CAIMVQGGTEAFF. In nucleotides, the CDR3 is TGTGCCATCATGGTGCAAGGAGGTACTGAAGCTTTCTTT.